This T cell receptor beta chain was recovered during a study of CD8 T cells in Susac syndrome. CDR3 length: 15 amino acids. V lost 2 bases, J lost 5 bases, and 7 bases stayed unmatched. The germline gives CDR1 SGDLS, CDR2 YYNGEE. Random hexamers were used to reverse transcribe about 0.5 to 1 ug of RNA. A single record per CDR3 protein comes from TCRdb applying MiXCR to the immunoSEQ multiplex PCR reads. The sample has about 160,000 distinct CDR3 sequences; roughly 95% are singletons. This chain links TRBV9 with TRBJ2-1; 7 nucleotides match TRBD2. The clonotype comes from a human donor with Susac syndrome. Sequencing input: CD4+ T cells from PBMCs. The CDR3 here is CASSVGPGGDNEQFF. CDR3 DNA: TGTGCCAGCAGCGTGGGGCCGGGGGGAGACAATGAGCAGTTCTTC.